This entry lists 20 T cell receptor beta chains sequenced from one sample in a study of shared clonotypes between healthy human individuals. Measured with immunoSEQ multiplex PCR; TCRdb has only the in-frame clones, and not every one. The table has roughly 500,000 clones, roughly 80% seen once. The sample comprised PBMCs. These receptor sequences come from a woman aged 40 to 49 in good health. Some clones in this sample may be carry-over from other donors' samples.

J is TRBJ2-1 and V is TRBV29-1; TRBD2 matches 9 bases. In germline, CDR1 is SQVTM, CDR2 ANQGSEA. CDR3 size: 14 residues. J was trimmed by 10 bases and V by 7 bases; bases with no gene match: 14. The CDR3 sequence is CSAGTSQISLEQFF. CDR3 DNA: TGCAGCGCTGGGACTAGCCAGATAAGTTTGGAGCAGTTCTTC.

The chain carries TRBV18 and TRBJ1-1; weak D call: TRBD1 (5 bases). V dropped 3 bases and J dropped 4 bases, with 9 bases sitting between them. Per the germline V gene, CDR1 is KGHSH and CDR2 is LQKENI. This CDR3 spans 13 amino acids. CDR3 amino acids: CASSPVGPTEAFF. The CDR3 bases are TGTGCCAGCTCACCGGTGGGACCCACTGAAGCTTTCTTT.

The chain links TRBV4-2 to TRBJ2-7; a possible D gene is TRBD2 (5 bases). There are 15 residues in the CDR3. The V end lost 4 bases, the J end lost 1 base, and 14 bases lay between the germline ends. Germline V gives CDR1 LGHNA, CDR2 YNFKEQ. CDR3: CASSPPDSLSYEQYF. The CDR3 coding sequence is TGTGCCAGCAGCCCCCCGGACTCGTTATCCTACGAGCAGTACTTC.

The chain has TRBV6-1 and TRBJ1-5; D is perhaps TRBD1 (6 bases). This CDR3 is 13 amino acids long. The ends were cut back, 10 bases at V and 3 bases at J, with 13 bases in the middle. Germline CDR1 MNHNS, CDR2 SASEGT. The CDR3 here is CAISRDNNQPQHF. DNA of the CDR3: TGTGCCATCAGCCGGGACAACAATCAGCCCCAGCATTTT.

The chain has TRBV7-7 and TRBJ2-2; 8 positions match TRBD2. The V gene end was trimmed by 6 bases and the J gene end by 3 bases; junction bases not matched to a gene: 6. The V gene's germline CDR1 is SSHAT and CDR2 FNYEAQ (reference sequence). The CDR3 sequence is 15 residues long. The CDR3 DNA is TGTGCCAGCAGTCATAGCGGGAAAGACACCGGGGAGCTGTTTTTT. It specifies CASSHSGKDTGELFF.

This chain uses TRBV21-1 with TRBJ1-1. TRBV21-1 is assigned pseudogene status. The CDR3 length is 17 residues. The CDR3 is CASSKAHRPGSNTEAFF. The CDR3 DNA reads TGTGCCAGCAGCAAAGCGCATCGTCCGGGGTCGAACACTGAAGCTTTCTTT.

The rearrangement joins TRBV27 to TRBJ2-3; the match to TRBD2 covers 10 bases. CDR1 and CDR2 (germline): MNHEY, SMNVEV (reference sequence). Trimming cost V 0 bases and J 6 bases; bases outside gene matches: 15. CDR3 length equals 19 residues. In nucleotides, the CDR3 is TGTGCCAGCAGTTTATCTCTAGCGGGAGTGTTGGGGCATGGGGATACGCAGTATTTT. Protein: CASSLSLAGVLGHGDTQYF.

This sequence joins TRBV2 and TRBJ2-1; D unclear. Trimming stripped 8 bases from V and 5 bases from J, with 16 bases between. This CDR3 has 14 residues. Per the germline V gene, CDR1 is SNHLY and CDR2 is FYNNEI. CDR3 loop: CASRGYGINNEQFF. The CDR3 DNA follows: TGTGCCAGCCGTGGTTACGGAATTAACAATGAGCAGTTCTTC.

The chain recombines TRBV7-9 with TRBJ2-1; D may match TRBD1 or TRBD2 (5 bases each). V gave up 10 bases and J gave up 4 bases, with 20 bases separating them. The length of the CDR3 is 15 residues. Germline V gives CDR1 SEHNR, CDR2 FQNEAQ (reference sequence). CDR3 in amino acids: CAIEATGTSYNEQFF. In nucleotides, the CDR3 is TGTGCCATCGAAGCAACCGGGACGTCTTACAATGAGCAGTTCTTC.

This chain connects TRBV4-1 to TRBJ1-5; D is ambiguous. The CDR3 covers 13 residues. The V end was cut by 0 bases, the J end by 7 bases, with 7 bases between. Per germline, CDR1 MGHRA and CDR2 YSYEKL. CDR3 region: CASSQEVRQPQHF. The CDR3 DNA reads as TGCGCCAGCAGCCAAGAAGTGCGACAGCCCCAGCATTTT.

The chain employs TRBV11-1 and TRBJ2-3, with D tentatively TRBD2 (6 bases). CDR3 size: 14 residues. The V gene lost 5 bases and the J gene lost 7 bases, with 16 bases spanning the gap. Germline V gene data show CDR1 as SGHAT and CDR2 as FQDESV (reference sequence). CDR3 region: CASSPSRGGYTQYF. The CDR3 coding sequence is TGTGCCAGCAGCCCCAGCCGGGGAGGATATACGCAGTATTTT.

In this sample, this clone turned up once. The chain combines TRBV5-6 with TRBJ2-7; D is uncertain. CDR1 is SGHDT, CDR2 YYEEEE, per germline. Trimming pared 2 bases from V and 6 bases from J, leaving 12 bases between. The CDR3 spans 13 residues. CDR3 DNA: TGTGCCAGCAGCTTTGGAAGAGGCCTCGAGCAGTACTTC. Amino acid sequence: CASSFGRGLEQYF.

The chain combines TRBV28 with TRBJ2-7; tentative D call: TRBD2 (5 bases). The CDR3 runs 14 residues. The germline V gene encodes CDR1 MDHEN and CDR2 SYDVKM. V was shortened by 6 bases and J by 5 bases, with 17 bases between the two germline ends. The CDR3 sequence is CASSRPGIIHEQYF. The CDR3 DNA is TGTGCCAGCAGCCGGCCCGGGATAATCCACGAGCAGTACTTC.

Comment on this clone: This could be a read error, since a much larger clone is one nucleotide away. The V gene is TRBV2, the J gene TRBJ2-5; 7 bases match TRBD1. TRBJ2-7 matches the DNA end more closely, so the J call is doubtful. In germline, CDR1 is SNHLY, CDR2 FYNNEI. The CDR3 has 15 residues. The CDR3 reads CASSEGWDRSYEQYF. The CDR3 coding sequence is TGTGCCAGCAGTGAAGGATGGGACAGAAGCTACGAGCAGTACTTC.

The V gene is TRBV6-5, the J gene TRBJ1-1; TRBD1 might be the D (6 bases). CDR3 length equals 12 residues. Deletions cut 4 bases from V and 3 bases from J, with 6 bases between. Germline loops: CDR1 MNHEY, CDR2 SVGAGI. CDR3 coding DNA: TGTGCCAGCAGTTCAGGGGACACTGAAGCTTTCTTT. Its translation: CASSSGDTEAFF.

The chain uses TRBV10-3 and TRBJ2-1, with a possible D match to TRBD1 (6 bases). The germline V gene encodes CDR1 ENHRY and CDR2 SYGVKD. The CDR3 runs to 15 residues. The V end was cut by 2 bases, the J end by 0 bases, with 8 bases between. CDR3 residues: CAISERGNSYNEQFF. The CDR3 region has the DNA TGTGCCATCAGTGAGAGGGGGAACTCCTACAATGAGCAGTTCTTC.

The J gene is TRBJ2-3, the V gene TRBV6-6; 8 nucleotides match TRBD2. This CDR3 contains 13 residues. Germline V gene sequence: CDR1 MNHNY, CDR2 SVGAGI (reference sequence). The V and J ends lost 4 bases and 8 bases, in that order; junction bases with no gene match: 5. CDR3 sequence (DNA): TGTGCCAGCAGTTCCTTAGCGGGATCTACGCAGTATTTT. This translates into CASSSLAGSTQYF.

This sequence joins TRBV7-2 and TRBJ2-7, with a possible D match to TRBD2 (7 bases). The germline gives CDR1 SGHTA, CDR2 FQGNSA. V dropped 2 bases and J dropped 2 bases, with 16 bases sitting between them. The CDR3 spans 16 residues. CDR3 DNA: TGTGCCAGCAGCTTACAGGGAGGGGGAGGGCCCTACGAGCAGTACTTC. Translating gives CASSLQGGGGPYEQYF.

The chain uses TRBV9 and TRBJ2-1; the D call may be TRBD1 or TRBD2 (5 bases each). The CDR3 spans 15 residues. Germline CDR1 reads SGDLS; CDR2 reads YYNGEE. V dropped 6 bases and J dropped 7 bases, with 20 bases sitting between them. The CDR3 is CASTPYKEGINEQFF. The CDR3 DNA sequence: TGTGCCAGCACCCCTTATAAAGAGGGGATTAATGAGCAGTTCTTC. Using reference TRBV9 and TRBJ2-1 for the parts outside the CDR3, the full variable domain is DSGVTQTPKHLITATGQRVTLRCSPRSGDLSVYWYQQSLDQGLQFLIQYYNGEERAKGNILERFSAQQFPDLHSELNLSSLELGDSALYFCASTPYKEGINEQFFGPGTRLTVL.

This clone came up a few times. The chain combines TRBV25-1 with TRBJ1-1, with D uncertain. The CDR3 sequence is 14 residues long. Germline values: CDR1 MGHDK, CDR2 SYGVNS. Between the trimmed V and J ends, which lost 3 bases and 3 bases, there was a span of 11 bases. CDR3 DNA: TGTGCCAGCAGTGACCCCGCCGGTGACACTGAAGCTTTCTTT. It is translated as CASSDPAGDTEAFF.